The clone carrying this TCR beta chain was counted only a few times. Its antigen is not known. The data were obtained in a study of response to subunit inactivated influenza vaccine. Study conclusions and caveats: The authors proposed limited new T cell recruitment per seasonal influenza vaccination.

TCRdb reprocessed the RT-PCR reads via MiXCR and lists one record per CDR3 protein. Among under 850,000 distinct CDR3 sequences listed, 15% to 20% were seen once. The germline V gene has CDR1 MDHEN and CDR2 SYDVKM. Trimming stripped 3 bases from V and 5 bases from J, with 7 bases between. The CDR3 extends over 12 amino acids. The sequence derives from a man aged 50 or older who received an inactivated influenza vaccine. The input for sequencing was PBMCs from blood, taken more than 4 days after vaccination. The V and J genes are TRBV28 and TRBJ1-1; TRBD1 is a possible D gene (6 bases). CDR3 in DNA: TGTGCCAGCAGTTTCCAGGGGACTGAAGCTTTCTTT. Its protein is CASSFQGTEAFF.